What follows are 20 T cell receptor beta chains derived from one specimen sequenced in a study of CD8+ T cells in alopecia areata. Investigators isolated RNA and reverse transcribed it into cDNA to act as the sequencing template. TCRdb keeps only in-frame clones here, not all; method: immunoSEQ multiplex PCR. This table holds 170,000 or so clones, roughly 53% found once. The treatment was: oral pan-JAK inhibitor, 5-10 mg twice daily. The sequencing here drew on CD8+ T cells sorted from blood, taken at week 24, from a patient treated with tofacitinib. The receptor source for this set is a human donor with alopecia areata.

This clone was counted a single time. This sequence joins TRBV29-1 and TRBJ2-5; D gene unclear. Trimming shortened V by 6 bases and J by 2 bases, and 13 bases separated the two germline ends. The germline V gene encodes CDR1 SQVTM and CDR2 ANQGSEA. The CDR3 runs 13 residues. DNA for the CDR3: TGCAGCGTCGTGCCGGATTCTCAAGAGACCCAGTACTTC. Protein: CSVVPDSQETQYF. Full variable domain (remainder filled in from reference TRBV29-1 and TRBJ2-5): SAVISQKPSRDICQRGTSLTIQCQVDSQVTMMFWYRQQPGQSLTLIATANQGSEATYESGFVIDKFPISRPNLTFSTLTVSNMSPEDSSIYLCSVVPDSQETQYFGPGTRLLVL.

The chain recombines TRBV10-3 with TRBJ2-5; 8 nucleotides agree with TRBD1. Germline V gives CDR1 ENHRY, CDR2 SYGVKD. The CDR3 spans 13 residues. V dropped 6 bases and J dropped 3; count of bases not matched to a gene: 3. The CDR3 nucleotides are TGTGCCATCAGCCTGACAGGGGAAGAGACCCAGTACTTC. Translated: CAISLTGEETQYF.

The chain has TRBV30 and TRBJ1-1, with D hard to call. The germline V and J ends were trimmed by 2 bases and 0 bases, with 4 bases remaining between them. CDR1 GTSNPN and CDR2 SVGIG come from the germline V gene (reference sequence). The CDR3 sequence is 12 residues long. In nucleotides, the CDR3 is TGTGCCTGGAGTTTTATGAACACTGAAGCTTTCTTT. Translation: CAWSFMNTEAFF.

The chain recombines TRBV30 with TRBJ2-2; D perhaps matches TRBD2 (6 bases). Germline-derived CDR1 and CDR2 are GTSNPN and SVGIG (reference sequence). The CDR3 loop spans 15 amino acids. V was cut by 4 bases and J by 5 bases, with 17 bases left in between. CDR3 in amino acids: CAWTGTAELTGELFF. The CDR3 nucleotides read TGTGCCTGGACAGGGACTGCCGAACTGACCGGGGAGCTGTTTTTT.

The chain couples TRBV29-1 to TRBJ1-2; unclear D gene. The ends were cut back, 4 bases at V and 5 bases at J, with 17 bases in the middle. Germline assignment: CDR1 SQVTM and CDR2 ANQGSEA. The CDR3 runs to 14 residues. This CDR3 is CSVVRETPSYGYTF. Here the CDR3 DNA reads TGCAGCGTTGTTAGAGAGACCCCATCTTATGGCTACACCTTC.

V usage is TRBV9 and J usage is TRBJ1-1; weak D call: TRBD1 (5 bases). Per germline, CDR1 SGDLS and CDR2 YYNGEE. Trimming shortened V by 7 bases and J by 4 bases, and 11 bases separated the two germline ends. This CDR3 spans 12 amino acids. For the CDR3, the DNA is TGTGCCAGCGGCGGGGGTGGCACTGAAGCTTTCTTT. Its translation: CASGGGGTEAFF.

This chain joins TRBV9 and TRBJ2-7, with 11 bases identical to TRBD1. The length of the CDR3 is 15 residues. The trim removed 3 bases at V and 5 bases at J, leaving 7 bases unmatched. Germline assignment: CDR1 SGDLS and CDR2 YYNGEE. CDR3 coding DNA: TGTGCCAGCAGCGAGGGACAGGGGGGTGAGAACGAGCAGTACTTC. This translates into CASSEGQGGENEQYF.

The V gene is TRBV10-3, the J gene TRBJ2-7; D perhaps matches TRBD1 (6 bases). The ends were cut back, 2 bases at V and 5 bases at J, with 25 bases in the middle. This CDR3 comprises 18 residues. CDR1 is ENHRY, CDR2 SYGVKD, per germline. The CDR3 DNA follows: TGTGCCATCAGTGAGGTAAGGGACACCGAAGGATCCGCCGACGAGCAGTACTTC. It encodes CAISEVRDTEGSADEQYF.

This clone appeared a few times. This chain joins TRBV30 and TRBJ1-2, with D possibly matching TRBD1 (5 bases). The CDR3 sequence is 13 residues long. In germline, CDR1 is GTSNPN, CDR2 SVGIG (reference sequence). V lost 2 bases and J 2 bases, leaving 9 bases between the germline ends. The CDR3 spells CAWSWDGNYGYTF. Written as DNA, the CDR3 is TGTGCCTGGAGTTGGGACGGCAACTATGGCTACACCTTC.

This chain links TRBV5-6 with TRBJ2-5; a possible D gene is TRBD2 (5 bases). The CDR3 has 11 residues. Germline CDR1 and CDR2: SGHDT and YYEEEE. The germline V and J ends were trimmed by 2 bases and 7 bases, with 6 bases remaining between them. Here the CDR3 DNA reads TGTGCCAGCAGCTTTGGAGGGACCCAGTACTTC. As protein: CASSFGGTQYF.

The chain links TRBV30 to TRBJ1-4; D not resolved. Germline V CDR1 and CDR2: GTSNPN, SVGIG (reference sequence). The CDR3 extends over 13 amino acids. Trimming took off 4 bases at V and 7 bases at J, with 13 bases between the two ends. CDR3 DNA sequence: TGTGCCTGGACCACGACCGGCGGTGAAAAACTGTTTTTT. It translates to CAWTTTGGEKLFF.

The V call is TRBV1, the J call TRBJ1-2. TRBV1 is a known pseudogene. This CDR3 contains 14 residues. CDR3 in amino acids: CTSSQHRLGRGYTF. The CDR3 nucleotides read TGCACCAGCAGCCAACACCGGCTAGGGCGGGGCTACACCTTC.

The V and J genes are TRBV7-3 and TRBJ1-4, with D unclear. V lost 1 base and J 0 bases, leaving 9 bases between the germline ends. The CDR3 extends over 16 amino acids. Germline assignment: CDR1 SGHTA and CDR2 FQGTGA. As DNA, the CDR3 is TGTGCCAGCAGCTTAAGGGGTCCCGCAACTAATGAAAAACTGTTTTTT. As protein: CASSLRGPATNEKLFF.

The chain has TRBV5-1 and TRBJ1-2; D ambiguous. Trimming removed 1 base from V and 4 bases from J, with 11 bases in between. CDR1 is SGHRS, CDR2 YFSETQ, per germline. This CDR3 is 14 amino acids long. The CDR3 DNA reads TGCGCCAGCAGCTTGCCCGGAGGTTCCTATGGCTACACCTTC. Protein sequence: CASSLPGGSYGYTF. Complete variable domain (other parts from reference TRBV5-1 and TRBJ1-2): KAGVTQTPRYLIKTRGQQVTLSCSPISGHRSVSWYQQTPGQGLQFLFEYFSETQRNKGNFPGRFSGRQFSNSRSEMNVSTLELGDSALYLCASSLPGGSYGYTFGSGTRLTVV.

This clone was counted a few times. The gene calls are TRBV29-1 and TRBJ1-1; a weak D match, TRBD1 (5 bases). Germline-derived CDR1 and CDR2 are SQVTM and ANQGSEA. The CDR3 extends over 13 amino acids. Trimming shortened V by 4 bases and J by 0 bases, and 9 bases separated the two germline ends. The DNA of the CDR3 is TGCAGCGTTGGACAGCTCATGAACACTGAAGCTTTCTTT. Translated, it gives CSVGQLMNTEAFF. Together with reference TRBV29-1 and TRBJ1-1, the CDR3 gives the full variable domain: SAVISQKPSRDICQRGTSLTIQCQVDSQVTMMFWYRQQPGQSLTLIATANQGSEATYESGFVIDKFPISRPNLTFSTLTVSNMSPEDSSIYLCSVGQLMNTEAFFGQGTRLTVV.

The chain carries TRBV27 and TRBJ2-1; 10 bases agree with TRBD2. With V trimmed by 0 bases and J by 4 bases, 15 bases remained unmatched. This CDR3 is built from 20 residues. CDR1 and CDR2 from the germline V gene are MNHEY and SMNVEV (reference sequence). Here the CDR3 reads CASSLSSGGHYVTLYNEQFF. The DNA for the CDR3 is TGTGCCAGCAGTTTATCTAGCGGGGGGCACTATGTAACTCTTTACAATGAGCAGTTCTTC.

This clone was observed a handful of times. The gene calls are TRBV15 and TRBJ2-1; the match to TRBD2 covers 9 bases. CDR3 size: 15 residues. Unmatched junction bases numbered 9, after V lost 4 bases and J lost 8 bases. Germline V CDR1 and CDR2: LNHNV, YYDKDF (reference sequence). The CDR3 protein is CATSNSGGPFYEQFF. The CDR3 coding sequence is TGTGCCACCAGCAATAGCGGGGGCCCATTCTATGAGCAGTTCTTC. Looking up the rest from reference TRBV15 and TRBJ2-1 gives the full variable domain: DAMVIQNPRYQVTQFGKPVTLSCSQTLNHNVMYWYQQKSSQAPKLLFHYYDKDFNNEADTPDNFQSRRPNTSFCFLDIRSPGLGDTAMYLCATSNSGGPFYEQFFGPGTRLTVL.

CDR3 nucleotides: TGTGCCTGGACGGACTACAATGAGCAGTTCTTC. Protein sequence: CAWTDYNEQFF. The chain links TRBV30 to TRBJ2-1, with D unresolved. The CDR3 has 11 residues. The V gene's germline CDR1 is GTSNPN and CDR2 SVGIG (reference sequence). Trimming removed 4 bases from V and 3 bases from J, with 4 bases in between.

This sequence joins TRBV5-1 and TRBJ2-3, with D possibly matching TRBD2 (5 bases). The germline CDR1 and CDR2 sequences are SGHRS and YFSETQ. The CDR3 has 14 residues. V was clipped by 5 bases and J by 4 bases, with 14 bases between them. The CDR3 loop is CASRSSPGPDTQYF. The CDR3 DNA follows: TGCGCCAGCAGATCTAGCCCGGGCCCAGATACGCAGTATTTT.

The V and J genes are TRBV30 and TRBJ2-1; D remains ambiguous. CDR1 GTSNPN and CDR2 SVGIG come from the germline V gene (reference sequence). The V gene lost 0 bases and the J gene lost 5 bases, with 8 bases spanning the gap. The length of the CDR3 is 13 residues. The CDR3 nucleotides are TGTGCCTGGAGTGTTTCCACCAACAATGAGCAGTTCTTC. This gives the protein CAWSVSTNNEQFF.